Reported below is one T cell receptor beta chain. These data come from a study of T cell changes during pregnancy in multiple sclerosis. Assay: immunoSEQ multiplex PCR; the TCRdb copy retains only in-frame clones and omits some. Of roughly 39,000 clones listed, around nine tenths were seen once; the top ten hold around 0.8%. The germline CDR1 and CDR2 sequences are PRHDT and FYEKMQ (reference sequence). The V segment lost 5 bases and the J segment 2 bases; nucleotides outside the gene matches: 3. CDR3 length: 15 residues. This receptor was obtained from a female donor with multiple sclerosis, enrolled in a pregnancy study. Sequences were derived from CD4+ T cells from peripheral blood mononuclear cells, sampled before pregnancy. J is TRBJ2-7 and V is TRBV13; 13 positions match TRBD2. Here the CDR3 reads CASSQTSGRAYEQYF. DNA of the CDR3: TGTGCCAGCAGCCAAACTAGCGGGAGGGCCTACGAGCAGTACTTC.